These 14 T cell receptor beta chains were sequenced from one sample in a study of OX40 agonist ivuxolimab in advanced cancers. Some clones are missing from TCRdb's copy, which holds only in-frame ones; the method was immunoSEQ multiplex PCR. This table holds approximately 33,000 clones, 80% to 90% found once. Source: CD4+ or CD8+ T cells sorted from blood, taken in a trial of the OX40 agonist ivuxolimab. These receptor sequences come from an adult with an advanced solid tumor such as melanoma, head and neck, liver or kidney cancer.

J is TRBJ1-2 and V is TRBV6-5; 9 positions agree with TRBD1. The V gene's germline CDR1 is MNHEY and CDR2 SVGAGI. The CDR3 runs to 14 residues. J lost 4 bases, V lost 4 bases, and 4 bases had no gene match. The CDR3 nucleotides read TGTGCCAGCAGTTCCGGACAGGGGATCTATGGCTACACCTTC. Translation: CASSSGQGIYGYTF.

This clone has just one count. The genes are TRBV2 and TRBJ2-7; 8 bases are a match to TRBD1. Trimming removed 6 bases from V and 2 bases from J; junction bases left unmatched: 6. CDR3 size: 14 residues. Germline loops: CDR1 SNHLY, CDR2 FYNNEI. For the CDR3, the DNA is TGTGCCAGCAGCGCAGACAGGGGTCCCTACGAGCAGTACTTC. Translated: CASSADRGPYEQYF.

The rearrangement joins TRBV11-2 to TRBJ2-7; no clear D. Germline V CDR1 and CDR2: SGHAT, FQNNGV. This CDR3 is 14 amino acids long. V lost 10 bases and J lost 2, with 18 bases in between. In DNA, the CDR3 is TGTGCCATTGCGAAAAGACCCGATACCTACGAGCAGTACTTC. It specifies CAIAKRPDTYEQYF.

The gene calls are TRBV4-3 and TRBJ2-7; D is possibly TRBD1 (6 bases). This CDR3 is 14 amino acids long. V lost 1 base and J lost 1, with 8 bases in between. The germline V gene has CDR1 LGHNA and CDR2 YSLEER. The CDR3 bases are TGCGCCAGCAGCCAAGGAGGGGGTTCCTACGAGCAGTACTTC. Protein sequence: CASSQGGGSYEQYF.

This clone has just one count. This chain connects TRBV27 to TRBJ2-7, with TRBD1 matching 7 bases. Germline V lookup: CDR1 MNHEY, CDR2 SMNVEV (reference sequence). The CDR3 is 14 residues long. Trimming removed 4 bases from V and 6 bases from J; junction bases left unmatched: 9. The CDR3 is CASSYTGVTSEQYF. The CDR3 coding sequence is TGTGCCAGCAGTTACACAGGGGTCACCTCCGAGCAGTACTTC.

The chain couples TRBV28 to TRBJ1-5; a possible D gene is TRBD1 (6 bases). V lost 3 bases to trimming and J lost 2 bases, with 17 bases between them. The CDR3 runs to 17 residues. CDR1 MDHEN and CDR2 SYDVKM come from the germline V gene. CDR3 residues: CASSFLGTSSGNQPQHF. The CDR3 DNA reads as TGTGCCAGCAGTTTTCTGGGGACAAGCAGTGGCAATCAGCCCCAGCATTTT. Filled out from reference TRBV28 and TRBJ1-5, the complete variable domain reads DVKVTQSSRYLVKRTGEKVFLECVQDMDHENMFWYRQDPGLGLRLIYFSYDVKMKEKGDIPEGYSVSREKKERFSLILESASTNQTSMYLCASSFLGTSSGNQPQHFGDGTRLSIL.

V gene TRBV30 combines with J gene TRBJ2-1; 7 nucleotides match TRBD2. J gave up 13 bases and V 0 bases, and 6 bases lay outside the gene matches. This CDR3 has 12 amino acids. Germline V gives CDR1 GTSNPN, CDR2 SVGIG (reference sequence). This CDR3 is CAWSVGRGGQFF. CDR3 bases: TGTGCCTGGAGTGTAGGTCGCGGGGGTCAGTTCTTC.

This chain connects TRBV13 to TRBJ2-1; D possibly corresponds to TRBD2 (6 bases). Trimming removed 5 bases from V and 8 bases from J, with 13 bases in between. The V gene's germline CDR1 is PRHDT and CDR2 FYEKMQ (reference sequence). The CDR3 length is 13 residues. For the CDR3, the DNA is TGTGCCAGCAGCCGAAGACTAGTCCATGAGCAGTTCTTC. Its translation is CASSRRLVHEQFF. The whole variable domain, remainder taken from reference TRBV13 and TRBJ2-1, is AAGVIQSPRHLIKEKRETATLKCYPIPRHDTVYWYQQGPGQDPQFLISFYEKMQSDKGSIPDRFSAQQFSDYHSELNMSSLELGDSALYFCASSRRLVHEQFFGPGTRLTVL.

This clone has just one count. CDR3 bases: TGTGCCAGCAGCTTGGAAGGGACTATTTCAGATACGCAGTATTTT. Translating gives CASSLEGTISDTQYF. This chain uses TRBV5-6 with TRBJ2-3; 7 bases are a match to TRBD2. The length of the CDR3 is 15 residues. In germline, CDR1 is SGHDT, CDR2 YYEEEE. V shed 0 bases, J shed 4 bases, and the junction held 5 bases outside the gene matches.

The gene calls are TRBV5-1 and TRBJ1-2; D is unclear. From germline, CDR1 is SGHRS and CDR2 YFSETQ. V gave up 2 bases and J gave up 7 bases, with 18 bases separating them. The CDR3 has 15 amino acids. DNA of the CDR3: TGCGCCAGCAGCTTCCCCGGGCGGGGTATCGGTGGCTACACCTTC. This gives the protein CASSFPGRGIGGYTF.

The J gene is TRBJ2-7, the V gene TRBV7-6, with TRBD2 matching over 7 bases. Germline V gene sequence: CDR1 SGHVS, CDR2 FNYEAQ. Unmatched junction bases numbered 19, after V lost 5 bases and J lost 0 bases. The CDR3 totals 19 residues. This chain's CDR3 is CASSRDSSGPADNSYEQYF. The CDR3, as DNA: TGTGCCAGCAGCCGAGATTCTAGCGGTCCGGCAGATAACTCCTACGAGCAGTACTTC.

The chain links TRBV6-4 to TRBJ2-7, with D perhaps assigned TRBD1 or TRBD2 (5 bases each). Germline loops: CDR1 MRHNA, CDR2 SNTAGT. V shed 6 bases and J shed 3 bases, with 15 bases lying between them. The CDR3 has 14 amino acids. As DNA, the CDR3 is TGTGCCAGCAGCGGACACTCGGGGATCTACGAGCAGTACTTC. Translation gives CASSGHSGIYEQYF.

The CDR3 sequence: CASSSGGNQPQHF. In DNA, the CDR3 is TGTGCCAGCAGCTCGGGGGGGAATCAGCCCCAGCATTTT. V is TRBV6-5 and J is TRBJ1-5; perhaps TRBD1 as D (5 bases). Germline assignment: CDR1 MNHEY and CDR2 SVGAGI. There are 13 residues in the CDR3. The V gene lost 6 bases and the J gene lost 4 bases, with 10 bases spanning the gap.

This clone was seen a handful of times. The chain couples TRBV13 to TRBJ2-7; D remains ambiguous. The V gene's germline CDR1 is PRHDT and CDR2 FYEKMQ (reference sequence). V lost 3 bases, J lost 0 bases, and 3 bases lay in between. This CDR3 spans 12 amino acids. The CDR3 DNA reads TGTGCCAGCAGCTTGAGCTCCTACGAGCAGTACTTC. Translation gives CASSLSSYEQYF.